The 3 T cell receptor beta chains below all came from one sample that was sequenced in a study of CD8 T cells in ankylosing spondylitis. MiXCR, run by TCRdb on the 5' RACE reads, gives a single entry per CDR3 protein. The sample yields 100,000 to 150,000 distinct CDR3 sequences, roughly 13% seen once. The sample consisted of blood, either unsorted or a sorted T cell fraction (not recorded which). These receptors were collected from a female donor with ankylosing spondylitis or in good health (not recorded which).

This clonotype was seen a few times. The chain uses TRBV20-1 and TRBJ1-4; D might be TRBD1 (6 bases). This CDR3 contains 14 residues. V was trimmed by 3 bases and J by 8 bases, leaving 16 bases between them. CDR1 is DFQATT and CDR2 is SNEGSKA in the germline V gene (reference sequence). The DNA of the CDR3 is TGCAGTGCTAGTCCCGGGACACGAGGCGAAAAACTGTTTTTT. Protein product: CSASPGTRGEKLFF.

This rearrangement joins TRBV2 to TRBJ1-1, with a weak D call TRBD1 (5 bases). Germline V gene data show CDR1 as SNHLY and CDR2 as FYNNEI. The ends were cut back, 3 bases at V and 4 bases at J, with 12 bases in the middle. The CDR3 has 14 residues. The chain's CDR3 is CASSDIRGTTEAFF. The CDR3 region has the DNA TGTGCCAGCAGTGATATTCGGGGGACCACTGAAGCTTTCTTT.

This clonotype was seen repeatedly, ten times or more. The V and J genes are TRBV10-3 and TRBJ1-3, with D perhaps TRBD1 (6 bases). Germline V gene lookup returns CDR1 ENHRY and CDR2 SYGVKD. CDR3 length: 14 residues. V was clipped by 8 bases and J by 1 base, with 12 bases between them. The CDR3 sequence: CAIGTPHSGNTIYF. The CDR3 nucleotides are TGTGCCATCGGGACACCGCATTCTGGAAACACCATATATTTT.